This T cell receptor beta chain was recorded in a study of control samples from healthy donors and cancer patients. Clones were sequenced by immunoSEQ multiplex PCR, and TCRdb holds only the in-frame ones, with some missing. The table shows about 270,000 clones, with roughly 80% occurring only once. Losses at the gene ends were 6 bases for V and 7 bases for J; bases not matched to a gene: 20. This CDR3 is built from 18 residues. Looked up from germline, CDR1 is SGHRS and CDR2 is YFSETQ. The chain combines TRBV5-1 with TRBJ2-1; 9 nucleotides agree with TRBD1. The TCR was taken from a woman aged 60-70 years with lung cancer. Sequencing was done on a sample of PBMCs. Here the CDR3 DNA reads TGCGCCAGCAATAGTAGGACAGGGGCCACCACCCCGGAGAATGAGCAGTTCTTC. Amino acids: CASNSRTGATTPENEQFF.